Listed below are T cell receptor beta chains from one sample, sequenced in a study of cytomegalovirus exposure and HLA in healthy donors. TCRdb's table, derived via immunoSEQ multiplex PCR, lists solely in-frame clones and lacks some. This sample yields roughly 240,000 clones, of which over 75% are seen a single time; approximately 0.47% belongs to the top ten. The sequenced sample was PBMCs. These receptors all come from a boy aged 10-17 years in good health and CMV-seronegative. Both conserved end residues are part of each CDR3. The D gene is left open where the match is weak. Some rows mark clone size as missing; the rest say once, few, many or name a class of expanded clone.

J	size	D	V	CDR3	DNA
TRBJ1-2	-	-	TRBV5-1	CASSLDTGIGYTF	TGCGCCAGCAGCTTGGATACCGGTATTGGCTACACCTTC
TRBJ1-2	-	-	TRBV28	CASSLGGSYGYTF	TGTGCCAGCAGTTTGGGAGGGAGCTATGGCTACACCTTC
TRBJ2-7	-	-	TRBV5-4	CASSLDLSPYEQYF	TGTGCCAGCAGCTTGGACCTCAGTCCCTACGAGCAGTACTTC
TRBJ1-6	-	TRBD1	TRBV11-3	CASSPRRDSARPLHF	TGTGCCAGCAGCCCCCGAAGGGACAGCGCACGCCCCCTCCACTTT
TRBJ2-2	-	-	TRBV5-1	CASSFSRGTVRPGELFF	TGCGCCAGCAGCTTTAGCCGCGGGACAGTCAGACCCGGGGAGCTGTTTTTT
TRBJ1-1	-	-	TRBV7-9	CASSLGGDTEAFF	TGTGCCAGCAGCTTGGGGGGGGACACTGAAGCTTTCTTT
TRBJ1-1	-	-	TRBV29-1	CSVFSTGNTEAFF	TGCAGCGTGTTTTCAACGGGGAACACTGAAGCTTTCTTT
TRBJ2-5	-	TRBD1	TRBV5-1	CASSTGTGRVETQYF	TGCGCCAGCAGCACCGGGACAGGTCGAGTGGAGACCCAGTACTTC
TRBJ1-2	-	TRBD1	TRBV10-2	CASSEAGGRFYGYTF	TGCGCCAGCAGTGAGGCAGGGGGAAGGTTCTATGGCTACACCTTC
TRBJ2-3	-	-	TRBV5-1	CASSSAPRRADTQYF	TGCGCCAGCAGCTCGGCCCCTCGCAGGGCAGATACGCAGTATTTT
TRBJ2-7	-	-	TRBV30	CAWKVVGGSYEQYF	TGTGCCTGGAAAGTCGTAGGGGGCTCCTACGAGCAGTACTTC
TRBJ1-2	-	TRBD1	TRBV6-6	CASTGTETRLYGYTF	TGTGCCAGCACCGGGACAGAGACAAGACTCTATGGCTACACCTTC
TRBJ2-7	-	TRBD2	TRBV7-2	CASSLKGSGSFPYEQYF	TGTGCCAGCAGCTTGAAAGGCAGCGGGAGCTTCCCCTACGAGCAGTACTTC
TRBJ1-5	-	-	TRBV9	CASSADSDSNQPQHF	TGTGCCAGCAGCGCGGACAGCGATAGCAATCAGCCCCAGCATTTT
TRBJ1-1	-	-	TRBV4-1	CASSQARSGQLF	TGCGCCAGCAGCCAAGCCAGAAGTGGACAGCTATTT
TRBJ2-7	few	TRBD2	TRBV27	CASSSLGGNARALLSYEQYF	TGTGCCAGCAGCTCCTTGGGAGGGAACGCCCGGGCCCTTTTATCCTACGAGCAGTACTTC
TRBJ1-2	-	TRBD1	TRBV30	CAWSVQGGIYGYTF	TGTGCCTGGAGTGTACAGGGGGGCATCTATGGCTACACCTTC
TRBJ1-3	-	-	TRBV18	CASSPDRTSGNTIYF	TGTGCCAGCTCACCCGACAGGACCTCTGGAAACACCATATATTTT
TRBJ2-3	-	-	TRBV6-6	CASSRLSGERRDTQYF	TGTGCCAGCAGCCGCCTATCCGGGGAAAGACGAGATACGCAGTATTTT
TRBJ2-7	-	TRBD2	TRBV6-5	CASRIGLATAEQYF	TGTGCCAGCAGGATAGGACTAGCGACGGCCGAGCAGTACTTC
TRBJ2-1	-	-	TRBV6-5	CASNPGSSYNEQFF	TGTGCCAGCAACCCGGGAAGCTCCTACAATGAGCAGTTCTTC
TRBJ1-1	-	-	TRBV2	CASSLQGMNTEAFF	TGTGCCAGCAGTTTACAGGGCATGAACACTGAAGCTTTCTTT